This entry features one T cell receptor beta chain sequence. Clones were read by immunoSEQ multiplex PCR, and TCRdb kept only the in-frame ones, dropping some. Here the sample spans some 190,000 clones, more than 70% being singletons. This entry comes from a study of blood T cell repertoires in COVID-19. Trimming pared 7 bases from V and 4 bases from J, leaving 13 bases between. This CDR3 region has 13 residues. Germline assignment: CDR1 MGHDK and CDR2 SYGVNS. The chain combines TRBV25-1 with TRBJ1-1, with a weak D call TRBD1 (5 bases). The source material was peripheral blood. This clonotype was sampled from a woman older than 75 with active or convalescent COVID-19. The CDR3 loop reads CASTKTVGTEAFF. In nucleotides, the CDR3 is TGTGCCAGCACTAAGACAGTCGGCACTGAAGCTTTCTTT.